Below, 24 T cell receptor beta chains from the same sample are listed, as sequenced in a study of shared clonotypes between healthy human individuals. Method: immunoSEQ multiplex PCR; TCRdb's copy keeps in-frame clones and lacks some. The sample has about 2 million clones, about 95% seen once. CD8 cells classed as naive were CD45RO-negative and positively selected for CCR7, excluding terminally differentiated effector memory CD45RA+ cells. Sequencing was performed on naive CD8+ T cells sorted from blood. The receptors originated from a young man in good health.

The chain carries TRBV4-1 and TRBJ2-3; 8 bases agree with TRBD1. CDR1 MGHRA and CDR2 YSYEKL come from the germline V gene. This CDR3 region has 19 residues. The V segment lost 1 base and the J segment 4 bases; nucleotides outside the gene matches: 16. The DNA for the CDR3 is TGCGCCAGCAGCCAAGCCCACACTCTTCGGACAGGGAGGTCAGATACGCAGTATTTT. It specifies CASSQAHTLRTGRSDTQYF.

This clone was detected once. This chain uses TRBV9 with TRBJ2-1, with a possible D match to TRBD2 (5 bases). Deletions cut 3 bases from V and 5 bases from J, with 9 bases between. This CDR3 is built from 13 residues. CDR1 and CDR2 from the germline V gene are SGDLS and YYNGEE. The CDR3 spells CASSATGNNEQFF. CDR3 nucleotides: TGTGCCAGCAGCGCCACGGGGAACAATGAGCAGTTCTTC.

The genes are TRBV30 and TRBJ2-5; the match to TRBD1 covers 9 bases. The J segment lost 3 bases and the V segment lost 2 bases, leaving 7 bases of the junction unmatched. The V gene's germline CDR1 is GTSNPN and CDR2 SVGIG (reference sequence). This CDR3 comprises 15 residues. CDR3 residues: CAWSLAGTGKETQYF. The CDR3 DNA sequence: TGTGCCTGGAGTTTAGCCGGGACAGGGAAAGAGACCCAGTACTTC.

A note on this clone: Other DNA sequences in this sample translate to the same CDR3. This CDR3 is CASSLGLSYEQYF. As DNA, the CDR3 is TGTGCCAGCAGCTTAGGTCTGTCCTACGAGCAGTACTTC. V usage is TRBV7-2 and J usage is TRBJ2-7; D remains ambiguous. CDR3 length: 13 residues. The germline gives CDR1 SGHTA, CDR2 FQGNSA. With 1 base removed from V and 1 base from J, the gap between germline ends came to 5 bases.

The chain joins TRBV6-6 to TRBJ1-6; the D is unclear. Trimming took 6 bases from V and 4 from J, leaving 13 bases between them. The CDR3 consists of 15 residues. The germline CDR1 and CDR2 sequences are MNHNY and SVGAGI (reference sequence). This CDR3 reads CASSDPRRYNSPLHF. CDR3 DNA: TGTGCCAGCAGCGACCCACGGAGATATAATTCACCCCTCCACTTT.

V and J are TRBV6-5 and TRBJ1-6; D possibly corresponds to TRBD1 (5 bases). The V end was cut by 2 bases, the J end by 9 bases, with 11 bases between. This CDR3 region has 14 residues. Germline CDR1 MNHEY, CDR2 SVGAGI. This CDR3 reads CASSYNRQGSPLHF. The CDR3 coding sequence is TGTGCCAGCAGTTACAACCGCCAGGGTTCACCCCTCCACTTT.

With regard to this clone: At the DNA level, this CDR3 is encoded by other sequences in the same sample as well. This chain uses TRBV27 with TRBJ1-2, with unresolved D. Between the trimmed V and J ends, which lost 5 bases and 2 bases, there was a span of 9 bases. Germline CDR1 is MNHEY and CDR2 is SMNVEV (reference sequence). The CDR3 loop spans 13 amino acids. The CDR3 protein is CASSPRDNYGYTF. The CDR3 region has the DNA TGTGCCAGCAGTCCCCGTGACAACTATGGCTACACCTTC.

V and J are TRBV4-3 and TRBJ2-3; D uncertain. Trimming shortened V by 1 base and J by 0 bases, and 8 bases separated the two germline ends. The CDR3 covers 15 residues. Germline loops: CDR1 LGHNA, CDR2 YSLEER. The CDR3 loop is CASSQGTTSTDTQYF. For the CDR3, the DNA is TGCGCCAGCAGCCAAGGAACGACGAGCACAGATACGCAGTATTTT.

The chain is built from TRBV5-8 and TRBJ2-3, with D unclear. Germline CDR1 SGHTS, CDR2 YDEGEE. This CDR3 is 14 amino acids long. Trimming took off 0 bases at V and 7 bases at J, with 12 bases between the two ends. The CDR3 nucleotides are TGTGCCAGCAGCTTGGAGGGAAACCCGAATACGCAGTATTTT. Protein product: CASSLEGNPNTQYF.

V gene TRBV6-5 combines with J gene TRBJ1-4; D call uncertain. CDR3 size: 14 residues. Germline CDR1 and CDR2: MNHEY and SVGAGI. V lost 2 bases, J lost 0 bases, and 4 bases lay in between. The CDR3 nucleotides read TGTGCCAGCAGTTACGGGACAACTAATGAAAAACTGTTTTTT. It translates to CASSYGTTNEKLFF.

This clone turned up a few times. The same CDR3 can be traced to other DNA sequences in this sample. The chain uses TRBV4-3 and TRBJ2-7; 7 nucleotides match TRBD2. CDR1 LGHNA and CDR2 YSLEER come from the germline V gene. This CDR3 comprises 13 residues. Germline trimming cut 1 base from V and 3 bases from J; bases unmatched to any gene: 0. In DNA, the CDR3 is TGCGCCAGCAGCCAAGGCGGGAGCTACGAGCAGTACTTC. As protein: CASSQGGSYEQYF.

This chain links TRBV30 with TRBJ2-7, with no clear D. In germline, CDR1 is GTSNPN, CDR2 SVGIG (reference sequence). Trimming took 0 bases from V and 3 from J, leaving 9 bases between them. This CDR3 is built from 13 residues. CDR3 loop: CAWSVMADYEQYF. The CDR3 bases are TGTGCCTGGAGTGTTATGGCAGACTACGAGCAGTACTTC.

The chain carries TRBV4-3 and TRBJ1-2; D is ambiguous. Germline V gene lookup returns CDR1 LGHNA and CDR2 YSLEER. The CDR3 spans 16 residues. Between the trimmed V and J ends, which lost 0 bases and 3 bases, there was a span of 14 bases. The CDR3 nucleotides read TGCGCCAGCAGCCAAGAAAGTGAGGGAACGGACTATGGCTACACCTTC. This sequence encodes CASSQESEGTDYGYTF.

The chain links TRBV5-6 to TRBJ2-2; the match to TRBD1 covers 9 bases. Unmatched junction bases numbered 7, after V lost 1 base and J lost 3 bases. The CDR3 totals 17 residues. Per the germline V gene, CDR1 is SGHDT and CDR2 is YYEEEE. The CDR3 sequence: CASSLSGQGRDTGELFF. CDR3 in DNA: TGTGCCAGCAGCTTGTCGGGACAGGGAAGGGACACCGGGGAGCTGTTTTTT.

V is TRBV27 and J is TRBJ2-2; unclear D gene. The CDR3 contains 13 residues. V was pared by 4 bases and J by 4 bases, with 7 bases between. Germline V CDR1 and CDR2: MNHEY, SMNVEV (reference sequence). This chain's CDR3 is CASSYVSTGELFF. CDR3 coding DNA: TGTGCCAGCAGTTACGTTTCCACCGGGGAGCTGTTTTTT.

CDR3 sequence (DNA): TGTGCCAGCAGTGCTATCACAGGGGGCGATGGCTACACCTTC. This sequence encodes CASSAITGGDGYTF. The V gene is TRBV27, the J gene TRBJ1-2, with 9 positions matching TRBD1. The trim removed 5 bases at V and 6 bases at J, leaving 7 bases unmatched. The CDR3 covers 14 residues. CDR1 and CDR2 (germline): MNHEY, SMNVEV (reference sequence).

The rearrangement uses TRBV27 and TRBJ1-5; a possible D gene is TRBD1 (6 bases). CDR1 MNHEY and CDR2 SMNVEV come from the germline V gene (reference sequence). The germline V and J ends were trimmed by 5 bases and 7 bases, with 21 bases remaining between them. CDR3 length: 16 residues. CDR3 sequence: CASSITNPRGNQPQHF. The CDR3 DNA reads TGTGCCAGCAGTATCACCAACCCCAGGGGAAACCAGCCCCAGCATTTT.

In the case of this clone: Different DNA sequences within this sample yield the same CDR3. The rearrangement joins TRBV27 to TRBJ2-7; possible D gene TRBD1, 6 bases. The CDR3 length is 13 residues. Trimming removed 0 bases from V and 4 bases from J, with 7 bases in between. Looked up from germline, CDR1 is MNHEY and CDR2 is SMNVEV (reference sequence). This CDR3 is CASSLSGGYEQYF. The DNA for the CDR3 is TGTGCCAGCAGTTTATCAGGGGGTTACGAGCAGTACTTC.

This CDR3 is CASSPSELMVSPLHF. The CDR3, as DNA: TGTGCCAGCAGTCCCTCTGAACTTATGGTATCGCCCCTCCACTTT. V usage is TRBV28 and J usage is TRBJ1-6; no definite D call. Germline CDR1 reads MDHEN; CDR2 reads SYDVKM. This CDR3 has 15 residues. Trimming removed 5 bases at V and 13 bases at J, with 21 bases between.

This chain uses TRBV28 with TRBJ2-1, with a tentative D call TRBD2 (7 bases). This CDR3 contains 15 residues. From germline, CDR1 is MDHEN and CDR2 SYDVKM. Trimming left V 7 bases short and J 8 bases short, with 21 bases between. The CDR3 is CASTSLEGGRDEQFF. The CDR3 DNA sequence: TGTGCCAGCACTTCTCTTGAAGGGGGGAGGGATGAGCAGTTCTTC.

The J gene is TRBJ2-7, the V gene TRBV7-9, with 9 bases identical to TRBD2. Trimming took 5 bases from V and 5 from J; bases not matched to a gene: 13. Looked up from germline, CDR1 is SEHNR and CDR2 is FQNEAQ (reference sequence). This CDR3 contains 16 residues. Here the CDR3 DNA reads TGTGCCAGCAGCGACCGTCGACTAGCGGAACTCCACGAGCAGTACTTC. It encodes CASSDRRLAELHEQYF.

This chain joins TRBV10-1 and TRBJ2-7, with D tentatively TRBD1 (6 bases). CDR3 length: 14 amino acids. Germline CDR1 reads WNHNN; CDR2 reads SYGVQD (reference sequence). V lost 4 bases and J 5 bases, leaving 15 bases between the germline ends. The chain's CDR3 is CASSAQGLLHEQYF. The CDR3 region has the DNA TGCGCCAGCAGTGCTCAGGGGCTACTCCACGAGCAGTACTTC.

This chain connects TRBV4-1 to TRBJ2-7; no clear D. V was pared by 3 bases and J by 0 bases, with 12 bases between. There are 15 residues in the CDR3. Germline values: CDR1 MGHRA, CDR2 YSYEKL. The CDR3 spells CASSHSSMGSYEQYF. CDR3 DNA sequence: TGCGCCAGCAGCCATAGTAGCATGGGCTCCTACGAGCAGTACTTC.

DNA for the CDR3: TGTGCCAGCAGTGAGAAACTAGCGGGGTTCGGGGAGCTGTTTTTT. Residues: CASSEKLAGFGELFF. The chain is built from TRBV2 and TRBJ2-2, with 10 bases lining up with TRBD2. The J segment lost 7 bases and the V segment lost 3 bases, leaving 5 bases of the junction unmatched. The CDR3 has 15 amino acids. Per germline, CDR1 SNHLY and CDR2 FYNNEI.